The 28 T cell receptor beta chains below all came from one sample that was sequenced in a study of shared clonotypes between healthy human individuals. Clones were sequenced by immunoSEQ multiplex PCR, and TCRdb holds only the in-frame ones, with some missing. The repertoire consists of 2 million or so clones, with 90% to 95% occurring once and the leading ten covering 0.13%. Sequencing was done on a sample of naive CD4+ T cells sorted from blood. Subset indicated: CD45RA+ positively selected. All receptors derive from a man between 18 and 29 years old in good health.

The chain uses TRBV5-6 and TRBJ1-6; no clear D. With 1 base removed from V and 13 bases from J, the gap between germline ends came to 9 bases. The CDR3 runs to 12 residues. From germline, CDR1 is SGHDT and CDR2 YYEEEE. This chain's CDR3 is CASSLSELPLHF. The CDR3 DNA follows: TGTGCCAGCAGCTTGTCGGAACTTCCCCTCCACTTT.

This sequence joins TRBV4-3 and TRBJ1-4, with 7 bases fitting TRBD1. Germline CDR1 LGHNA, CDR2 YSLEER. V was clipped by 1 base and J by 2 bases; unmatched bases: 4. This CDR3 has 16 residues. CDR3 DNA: TGCGCCAGCAGCCAAGGGAAGACAGGGACTAATGAAAAACTGTTTTTT. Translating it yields CASSQGKTGTNEKLFF.

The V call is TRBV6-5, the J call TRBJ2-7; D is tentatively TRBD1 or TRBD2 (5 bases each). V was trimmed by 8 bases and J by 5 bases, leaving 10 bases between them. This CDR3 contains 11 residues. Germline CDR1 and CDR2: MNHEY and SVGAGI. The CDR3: CASLRGDEQYF. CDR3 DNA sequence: TGTGCCAGCCTCCGAGGGGACGAGCAGTACTTC.

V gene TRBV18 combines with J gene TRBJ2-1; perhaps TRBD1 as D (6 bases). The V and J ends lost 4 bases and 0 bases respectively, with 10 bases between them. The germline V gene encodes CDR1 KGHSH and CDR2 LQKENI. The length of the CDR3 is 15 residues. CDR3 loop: CASSRDTSSYNEQFF. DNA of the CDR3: TGTGCCAGCTCACGGGACACCAGCTCCTACAATGAGCAGTTCTTC.

The CDR3 sequence is CASSLGPLEAFF. For the CDR3, the DNA is TGTGCCAGCAGCTTAGGACCCCTTGAAGCTTTCTTT. This rearrangement joins TRBV7-2 to TRBJ1-1; D gene ambiguous. Trimming took off 1 base at V and 7 bases at J, with 7 bases between the two ends. CDR1 is SGHTA and CDR2 is FQGNSA in the germline V gene. The CDR3 has 12 residues.

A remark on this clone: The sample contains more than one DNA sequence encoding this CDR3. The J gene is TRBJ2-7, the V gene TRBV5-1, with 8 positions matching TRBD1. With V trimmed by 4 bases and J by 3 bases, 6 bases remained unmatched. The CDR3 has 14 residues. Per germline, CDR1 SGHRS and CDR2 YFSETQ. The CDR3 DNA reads TGCGCCAGCAGCCCCGGACAGGGACTCTACGAGCAGTACTTC. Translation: CASSPGQGLYEQYF.

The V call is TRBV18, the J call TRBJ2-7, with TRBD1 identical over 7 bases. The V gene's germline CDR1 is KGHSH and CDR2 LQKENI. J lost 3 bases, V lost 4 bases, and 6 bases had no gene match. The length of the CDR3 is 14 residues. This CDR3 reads CASSRDRKYYEQYF. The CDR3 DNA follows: TGTGCCAGCTCACGGGACAGAAAATACTACGAGCAGTACTTC.

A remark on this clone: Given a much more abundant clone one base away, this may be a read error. CDR3 DNA sequence: TGTGCCAGCAGCTTACCCCTGAACACTGAAGCTTTCTTT. It codes for CASSLPLNTEAFF. V usage is TRBV7-2 and J usage is TRBJ1-1; D remains unclear. V was clipped by 2 bases and J by 0 bases, with 4 bases between them. CDR3 length equals 13 residues. Germline values: CDR1 SGHTA, CDR2 FQGNSA.

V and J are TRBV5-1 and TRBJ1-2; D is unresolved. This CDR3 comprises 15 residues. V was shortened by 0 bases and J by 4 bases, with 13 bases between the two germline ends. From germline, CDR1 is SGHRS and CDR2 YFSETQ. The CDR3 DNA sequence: TGCGCCAGCAGCTTGGTAGCAGCCGAAACCTATGGCTACACCTTC. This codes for CASSLVAAETYGYTF.

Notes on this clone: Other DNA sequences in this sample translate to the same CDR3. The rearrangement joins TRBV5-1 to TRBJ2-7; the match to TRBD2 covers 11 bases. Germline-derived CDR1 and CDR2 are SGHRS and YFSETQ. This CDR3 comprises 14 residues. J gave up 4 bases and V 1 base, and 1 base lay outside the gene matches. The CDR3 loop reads CASSLTSGSYEQYF. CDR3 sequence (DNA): TGCGCCAGCAGCTTGACTAGCGGGAGTTACGAGCAGTACTTC.

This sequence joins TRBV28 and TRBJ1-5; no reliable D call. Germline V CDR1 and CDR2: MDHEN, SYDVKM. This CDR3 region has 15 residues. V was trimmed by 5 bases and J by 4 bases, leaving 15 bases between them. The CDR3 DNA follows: TGTGCCAGCAGTAACGACGGGCCCTTAAATCAGCCCCAGCATTTT. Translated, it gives CASSNDGPLNQPQHF.

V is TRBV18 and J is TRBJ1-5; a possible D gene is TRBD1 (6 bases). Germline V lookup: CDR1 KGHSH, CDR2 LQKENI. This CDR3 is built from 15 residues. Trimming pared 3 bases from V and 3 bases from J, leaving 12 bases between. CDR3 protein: CASSPSRTDNQPQHF. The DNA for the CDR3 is TGTGCCAGCTCACCCTCGCGGACAGACAATCAGCCCCAGCATTTT.

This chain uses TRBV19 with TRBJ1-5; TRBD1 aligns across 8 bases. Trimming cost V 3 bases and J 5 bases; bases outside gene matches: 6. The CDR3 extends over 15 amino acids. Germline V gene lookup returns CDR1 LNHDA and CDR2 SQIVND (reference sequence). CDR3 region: CASSITRDRYQPQHF. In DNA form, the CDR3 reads TGTGCCAGTAGTATCACCCGGGACAGGTATCAGCCCCAGCATTTT.

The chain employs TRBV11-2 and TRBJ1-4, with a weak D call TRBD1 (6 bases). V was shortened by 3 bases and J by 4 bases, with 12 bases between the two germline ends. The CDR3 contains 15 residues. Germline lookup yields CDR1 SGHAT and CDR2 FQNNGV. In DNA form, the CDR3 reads TGTGCCAGCAGCTTCGGACAGAGCTTTAATGAAAAACTGTTTTTT. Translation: CASSFGQSFNEKLFF. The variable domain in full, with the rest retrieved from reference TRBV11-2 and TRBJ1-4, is EAGVAQSPRYKIIEKRQSVAFWCNPISGHATLYWYQQILGQGPKLLIQFQNNGVVDDSQLPKDRFSAERLKGVDSTLKIQPAKLEDSAVYLCASSFGQSFNEKLFFGSGTQLSVL.

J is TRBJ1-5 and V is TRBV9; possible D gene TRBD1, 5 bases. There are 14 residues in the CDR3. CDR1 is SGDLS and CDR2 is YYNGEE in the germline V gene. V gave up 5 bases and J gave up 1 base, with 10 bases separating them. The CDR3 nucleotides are TGTGCCAGCAGTCTTACAGGAAGCAATCAGCCCCAGCATTTT. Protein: CASSLTGSNQPQHF.

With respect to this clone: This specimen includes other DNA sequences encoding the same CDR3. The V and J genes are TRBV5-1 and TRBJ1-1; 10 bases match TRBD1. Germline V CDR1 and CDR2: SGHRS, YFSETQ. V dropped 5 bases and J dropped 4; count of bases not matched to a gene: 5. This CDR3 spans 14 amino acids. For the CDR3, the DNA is TGCGCCAGCAGTGTGGGACAGGGGAGCACTGAAGCTTTCTTT. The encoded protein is CASSVGQGSTEAFF. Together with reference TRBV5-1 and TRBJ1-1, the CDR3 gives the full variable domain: KAGVTQTPRYLIKTRGQQVTLSCSPISGHRSVSWYQQTPGQGLQFLFEYFSETQRNKGNFPGRFSGRQFSNSRSEMNVSTLELGDSALYLCASSVGQGSTEAFFGQGTRLTVV.

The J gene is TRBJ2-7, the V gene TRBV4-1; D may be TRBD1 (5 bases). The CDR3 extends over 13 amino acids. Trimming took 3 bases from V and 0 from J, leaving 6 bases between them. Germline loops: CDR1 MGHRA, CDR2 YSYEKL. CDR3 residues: CASSHDSSYEQYF. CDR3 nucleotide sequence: TGCGCCAGCAGCCATGACAGCTCCTACGAGCAGTACTTC.

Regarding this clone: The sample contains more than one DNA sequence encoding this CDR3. This CDR3 reads CASSLDHSTDTQYF. The DNA for the CDR3 is TGTGCCAGCAGCTTGGACCATAGCACAGATACGCAGTATTTT. The chain uses TRBV7-9 and TRBJ2-3, with unresolved D. Trimming stripped 3 bases from V and 0 bases from J, with 7 bases between. The CDR3 has 14 residues. CDR1 is SEHNR and CDR2 is FQNEAQ in the germline V gene (reference sequence).

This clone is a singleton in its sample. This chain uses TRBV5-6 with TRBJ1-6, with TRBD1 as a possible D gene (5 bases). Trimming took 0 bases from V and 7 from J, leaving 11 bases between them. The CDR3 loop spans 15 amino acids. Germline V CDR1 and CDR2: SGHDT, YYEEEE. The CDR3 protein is CASSLVGGVNSPLHF. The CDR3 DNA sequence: TGTGCCAGCAGCTTGGTTGGGGGGGTAAATTCACCCCTCCACTTT. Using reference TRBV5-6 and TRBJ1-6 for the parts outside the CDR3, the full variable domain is DAGVTQSPTHLIKTRGQQVTLRCSPKSGHDTVSWYQQALGQGPQFIFQYYEEEERQRGNFPDRFSGHQFPNYSSELNVNALLLGDSALYLCASSLVGGVNSPLHFGNGTRLTVT.

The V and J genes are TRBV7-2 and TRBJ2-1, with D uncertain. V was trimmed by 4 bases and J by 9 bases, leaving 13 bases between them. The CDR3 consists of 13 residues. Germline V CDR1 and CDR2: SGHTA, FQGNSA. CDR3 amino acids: CASSSGPLSEQFF. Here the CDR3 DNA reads TGTGCCAGCAGCTCTGGACCTCTCTCTGAGCAGTTCTTC.

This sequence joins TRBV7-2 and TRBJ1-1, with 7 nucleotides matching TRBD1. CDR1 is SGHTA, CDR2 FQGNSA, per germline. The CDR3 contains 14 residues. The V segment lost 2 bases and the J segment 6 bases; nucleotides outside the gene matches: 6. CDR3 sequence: CASSLYRGFAEAFF. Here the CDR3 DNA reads TGTGCCAGCAGCTTATACAGGGGTTTTGCTGAAGCTTTCTTT.

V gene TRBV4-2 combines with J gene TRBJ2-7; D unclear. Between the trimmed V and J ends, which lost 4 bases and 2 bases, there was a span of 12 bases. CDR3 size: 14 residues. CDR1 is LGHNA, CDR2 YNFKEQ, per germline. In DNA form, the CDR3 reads TGTGCCAGCAGCCCGGGTGTGGGGACCTACGAGCAGTACTTC. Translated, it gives CASSPGVGTYEQYF.

The CDR3 reads CASRLEGGDYGYTF. CDR3 DNA: TGTGCCAGTAGGCTGGAAGGGGGAGACTATGGCTACACCTTC. This chain links TRBV19 with TRBJ1-2; D may be TRBD1 (6 bases). The CDR3 loop spans 14 amino acids. The germline V and J ends were trimmed by 6 bases and 3 bases, with 14 bases remaining between them. Per the germline V gene, CDR1 is LNHDA and CDR2 is SQIVND (reference sequence).

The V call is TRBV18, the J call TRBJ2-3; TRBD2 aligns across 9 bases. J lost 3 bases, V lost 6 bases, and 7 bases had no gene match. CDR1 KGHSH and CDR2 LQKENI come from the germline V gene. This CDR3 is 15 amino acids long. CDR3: CASSISSGRTDTQYF. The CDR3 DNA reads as TGTGCCAGCTCCATTTCCAGCGGGAGGACAGATACGCAGTATTTT.

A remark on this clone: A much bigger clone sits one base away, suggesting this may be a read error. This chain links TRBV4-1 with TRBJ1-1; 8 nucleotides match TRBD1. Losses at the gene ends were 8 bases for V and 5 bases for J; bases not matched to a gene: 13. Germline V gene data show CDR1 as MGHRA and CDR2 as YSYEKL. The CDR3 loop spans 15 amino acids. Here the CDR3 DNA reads TGCGCCAGCGGCCCCCTTTGGACAGGGAATACTGAAGCTTTCTTT. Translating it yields CASGPLWTGNTEAFF.

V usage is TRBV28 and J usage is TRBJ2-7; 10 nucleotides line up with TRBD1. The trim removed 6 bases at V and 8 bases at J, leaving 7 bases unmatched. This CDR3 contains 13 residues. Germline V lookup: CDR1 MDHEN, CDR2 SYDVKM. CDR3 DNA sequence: TGTGCCAGCAGCAGGGGACAGGGGCTTCAGCAGTACTTC. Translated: CASSRGQGLQQYF.

CDR3 DNA: TGTGCCAGCAGCCCAGCCGGACAGGGCTACGAGCAGTACTTC. Translated: CASSPAGQGYEQYF. The rearrangement links TRBV5-6 to TRBJ2-7; 8 bases are a match to TRBD1. CDR1 and CDR2 from the germline V gene are SGHDT and YYEEEE. The CDR3 sequence is 14 residues long. V shed 4 bases, J shed 3 bases, and the junction held 6 bases outside the gene matches.

CDR3 nucleotide sequence: TGTGCCATCAGTGAGTCGATCGGGGCATCCTACGAGCAGTACTTC. It translates to CAISESIGASYEQYF. The chain recombines TRBV10-3 with TRBJ2-7; D tentatively fits TRBD1 or TRBD2 (5 bases each). Germline CDR1 ENHRY, CDR2 SYGVKD. V lost 0 bases to trimming and J lost 1 base, with 10 bases between them. The CDR3 contains 15 residues.